This TCR beta chain was sequenced during a study of cytomegalovirus exposure and HLA in healthy donors. V gave up 4 bases and J gave up 5 bases, with 10 bases separating them. The germline gives CDR1 SGHKS, CDR2 YYEKEE (reference sequence). The CDR3 contains 12 residues. With respect to this clone: Its matching antigen is unknown.

PCR was performed using 60 Vbeta and 13 Jbeta primers. The table came from immunoSEQ multiplex PCR; TCRdb's copy has only in-frame clones and leaves some out. The repertoire shows over 65,000 clones; the top ten hold around 1.1%. Findings of the study overall: Presence/absence analysis assumed near-uniform sequencing depth across donors. About 87% or about 30% of the time was how often most TCR beta V segments were productive, according to an earlier analysis. In most subjects, TCR beta sequences reportedly gave accurate predictions of HLA-A and HLA-B alleles. Using a false discovery rate of 0.05, a later analysis showed that 15,000 to 20,000 TCR beta sequences were associated with HLA alleles.

V gene TRBV5-5 combines with J gene TRBJ2-7, with D maybe TRBD2 (6 bases). The sample comprised PBMCs. This clonotype was sampled from a woman in her 30s in good health and CMV-seronegative. The CDR3 protein is CASSPGGHEQYF. The CDR3 nucleotides are TGTGCCAGCAGCCCCGGGGGACACGAGCAGTACTTC. Drawing the rest from reference TRBV5-5 and TRBJ2-7, the complete variable domain is DAGVTQSPTHLIKTRGQQVTLRCSPISGHKSVSWYQQVLGQGPQFIFQYYEKEERGRGNFPDRFSARQFPNYSSELNVNALLLGDSALYLCASSPGGHEQYFGPGTRLTVT.